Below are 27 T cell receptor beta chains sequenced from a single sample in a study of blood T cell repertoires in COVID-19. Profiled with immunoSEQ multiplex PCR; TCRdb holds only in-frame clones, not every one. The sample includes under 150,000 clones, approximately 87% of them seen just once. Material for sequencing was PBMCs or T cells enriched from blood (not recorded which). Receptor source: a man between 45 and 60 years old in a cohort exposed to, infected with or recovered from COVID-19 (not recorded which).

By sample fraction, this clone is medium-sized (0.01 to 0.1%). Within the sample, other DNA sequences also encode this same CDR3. The CDR3 nucleotides are TGTGCCAGCAGCGTAGTTGCGGGTGGCACTGAAGCTTTCTTT. Its translation: CASSVVAGGTEAFF. The chain employs TRBV9 and TRBJ1-1; D ambiguous. V was shortened by 0 bases and J by 4 bases, with 10 bases between the two germline ends. The CDR3 loop spans 14 amino acids. The germline V gene encodes CDR1 SGDLS and CDR2 YYNGEE. Full variable domain (rest looked up from reference TRBV9 and TRBJ1-1): DSGVTQTPKHLITATGQRVTLRCSPRSGDLSVYWYQQSLDQGLQFLIQYYNGEERAKGNILERFSAQQFPDLHSELNLSSLELGDSALYFCASSVVAGGTEAFFGQGTRLTVV.

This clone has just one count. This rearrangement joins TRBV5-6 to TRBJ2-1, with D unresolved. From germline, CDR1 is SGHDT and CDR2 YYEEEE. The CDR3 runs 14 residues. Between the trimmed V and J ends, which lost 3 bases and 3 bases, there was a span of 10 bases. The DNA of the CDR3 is TGTGCCAGCAGCTCCCCTGGGCTCTACAATGAGCAGTTCTTC. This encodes CASSSPGLYNEQFF.

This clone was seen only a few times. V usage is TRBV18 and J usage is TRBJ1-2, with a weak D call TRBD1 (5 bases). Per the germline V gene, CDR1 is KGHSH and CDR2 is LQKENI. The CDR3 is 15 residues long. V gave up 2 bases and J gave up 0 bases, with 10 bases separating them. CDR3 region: CASSPSNRPNYGYTF. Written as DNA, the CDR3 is TGTGCCAGCTCACCATCGAACAGGCCTAACTATGGCTACACCTTC.

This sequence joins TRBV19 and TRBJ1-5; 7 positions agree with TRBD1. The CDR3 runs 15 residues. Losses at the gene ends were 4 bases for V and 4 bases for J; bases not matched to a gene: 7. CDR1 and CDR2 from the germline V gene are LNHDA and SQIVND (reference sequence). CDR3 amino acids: CASSSSGQPNQPQHF. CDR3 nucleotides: TGTGCCAGTAGTAGCTCGGGACAGCCTAATCAGCCCCAGCATTTT.

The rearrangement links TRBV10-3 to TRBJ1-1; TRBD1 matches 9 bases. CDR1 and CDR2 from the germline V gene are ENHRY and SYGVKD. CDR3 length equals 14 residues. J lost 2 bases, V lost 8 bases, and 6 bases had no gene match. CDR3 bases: TGTGCCATCGGGGGGACAGGGTCAAACACTGAAGCTTTCTTT. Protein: CAIGGTGSNTEAFF.

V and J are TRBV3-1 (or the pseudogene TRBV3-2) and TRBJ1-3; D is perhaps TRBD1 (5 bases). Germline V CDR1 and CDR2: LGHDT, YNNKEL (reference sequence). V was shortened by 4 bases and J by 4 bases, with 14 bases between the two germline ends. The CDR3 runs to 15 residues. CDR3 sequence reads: CASSLAGGRGNTIYF. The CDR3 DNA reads TGTGCCAGCAGCCTCGCCGGGGGAAGGGGAAACACCATATATTTT.

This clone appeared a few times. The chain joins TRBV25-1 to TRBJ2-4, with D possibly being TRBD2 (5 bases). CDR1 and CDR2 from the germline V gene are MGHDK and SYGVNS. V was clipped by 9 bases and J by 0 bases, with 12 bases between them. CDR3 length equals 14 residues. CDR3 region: CASSSGLAKNIQYF. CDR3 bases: TGTGCCAGTTCGTCAGGACTAGCCAAAAACATTCAGTACTTC.

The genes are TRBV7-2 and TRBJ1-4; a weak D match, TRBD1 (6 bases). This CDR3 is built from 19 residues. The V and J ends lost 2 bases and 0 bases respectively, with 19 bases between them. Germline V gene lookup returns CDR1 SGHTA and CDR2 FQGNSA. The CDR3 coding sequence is TGTGCCAGCAGCTTAAGACAGCAGGGGAATATGGCAACTAATGAAAAACTGTTTTTT. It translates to CASSLRQQGNMATNEKLFF.

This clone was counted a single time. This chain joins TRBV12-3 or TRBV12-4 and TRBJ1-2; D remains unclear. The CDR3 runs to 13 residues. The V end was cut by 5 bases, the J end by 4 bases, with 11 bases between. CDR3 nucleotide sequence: TGTGCCAGCAGTCCCACCGTCGGCTATGGCTACACCTTC. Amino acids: CASSPTVGYGYTF.

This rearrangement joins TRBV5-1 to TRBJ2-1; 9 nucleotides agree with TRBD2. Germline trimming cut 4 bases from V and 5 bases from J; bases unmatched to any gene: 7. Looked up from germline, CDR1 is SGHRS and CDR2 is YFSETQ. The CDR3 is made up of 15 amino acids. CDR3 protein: CASSPVSGRNNEQFF. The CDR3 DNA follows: TGCGCCAGCAGCCCCGTCAGCGGGAGGAACAATGAGCAGTTCTTC.

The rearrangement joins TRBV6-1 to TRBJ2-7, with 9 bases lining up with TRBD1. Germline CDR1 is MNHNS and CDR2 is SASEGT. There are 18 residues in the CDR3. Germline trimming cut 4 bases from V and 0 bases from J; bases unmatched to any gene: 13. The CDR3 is CASSASRDREYSSYEQYF. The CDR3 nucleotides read TGTGCCAGCAGTGCCTCCCGGGACAGGGAATATAGCTCCTACGAGCAGTACTTC.

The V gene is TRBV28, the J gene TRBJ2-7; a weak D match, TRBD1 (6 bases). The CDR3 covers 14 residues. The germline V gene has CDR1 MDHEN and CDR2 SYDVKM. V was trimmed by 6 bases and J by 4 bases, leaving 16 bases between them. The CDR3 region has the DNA TGTGCCAGCAGCCCAAGGGACACGGTTTACGAGCAGTACTTC. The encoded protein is CASSPRDTVYEQYF.

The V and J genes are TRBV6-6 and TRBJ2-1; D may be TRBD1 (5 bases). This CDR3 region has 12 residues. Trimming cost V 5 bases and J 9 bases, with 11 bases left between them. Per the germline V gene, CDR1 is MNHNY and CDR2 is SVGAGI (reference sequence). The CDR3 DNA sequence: TGTGCCAGCAGTCTTAGGGGAAGTGAGCAGTTCTTC. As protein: CASSLRGSEQFF.

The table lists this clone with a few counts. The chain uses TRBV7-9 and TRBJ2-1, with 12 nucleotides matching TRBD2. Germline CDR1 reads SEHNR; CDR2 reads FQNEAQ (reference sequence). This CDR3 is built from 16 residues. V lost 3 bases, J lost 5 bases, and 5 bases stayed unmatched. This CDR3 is CASSFLRLAGDNEQFF. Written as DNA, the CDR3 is TGTGCCAGCAGCTTCCTAAGACTAGCGGGGGACAATGAGCAGTTCTTC.

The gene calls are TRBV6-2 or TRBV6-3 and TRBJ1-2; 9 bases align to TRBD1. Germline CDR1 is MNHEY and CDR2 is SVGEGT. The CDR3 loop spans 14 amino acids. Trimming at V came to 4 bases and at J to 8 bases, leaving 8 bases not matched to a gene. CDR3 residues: CASSWGQGVRGYTF. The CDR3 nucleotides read TGTGCCAGCAGTTGGGGACAGGGAGTGCGCGGCTACACCTTC.

The CDR3 spells CASSPQGAGVGDTQYF. The CDR3 region has the DNA TGTGCCAGTAGTCCCCAGGGTGCGGGAGTGGGAGATACGCAGTATTTT. This rearrangement joins TRBV19 to TRBJ2-3; 7 bases agree with TRBD2. This CDR3 has 16 residues. The V segment lost 5 bases and the J segment 5 bases; nucleotides outside the gene matches: 13. Germline V gene lookup returns CDR1 LNHDA and CDR2 SQIVND (reference sequence).

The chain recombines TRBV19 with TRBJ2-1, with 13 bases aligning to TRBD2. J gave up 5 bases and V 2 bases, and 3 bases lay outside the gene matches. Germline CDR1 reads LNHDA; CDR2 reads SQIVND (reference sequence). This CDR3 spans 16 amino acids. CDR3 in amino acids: CASSIMGTSGNNEQFF. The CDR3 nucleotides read TGTGCCAGTAGTATAATGGGGACTAGCGGGAACAATGAGCAGTTCTTC.

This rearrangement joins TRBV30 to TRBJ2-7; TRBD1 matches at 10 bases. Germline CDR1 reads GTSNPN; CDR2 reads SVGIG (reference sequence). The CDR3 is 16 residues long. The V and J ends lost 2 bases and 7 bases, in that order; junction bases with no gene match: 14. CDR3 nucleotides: TGTGCCTGGAGTCCCCTCTGGACAGGGGGAACAAGGGAGCAGTACTTC. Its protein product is CAWSPLWTGGTREQYF.

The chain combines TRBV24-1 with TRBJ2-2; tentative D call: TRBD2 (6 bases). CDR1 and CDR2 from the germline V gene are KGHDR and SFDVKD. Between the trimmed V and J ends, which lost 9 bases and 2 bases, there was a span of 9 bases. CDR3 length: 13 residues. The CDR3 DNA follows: TGTGCCACCCGGCGGGATAACACCGGGGAGCTGTTTTTT. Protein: CATRRDNTGELFF.

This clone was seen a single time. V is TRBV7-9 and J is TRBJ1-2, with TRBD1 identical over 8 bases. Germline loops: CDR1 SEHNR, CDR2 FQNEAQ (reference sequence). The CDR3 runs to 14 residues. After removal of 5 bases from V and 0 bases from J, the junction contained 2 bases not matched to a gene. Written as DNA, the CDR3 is TGTGCCAGCAGCCGGGACAGGACTAACTATGGCTACACCTTC. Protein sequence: CASSRDRTNYGYTF. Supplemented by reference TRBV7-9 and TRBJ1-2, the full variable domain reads DTGVSQNPRHKITKRGQNVTFRCDPISEHNRLYWYRQTLGQGPEFLTYFQNEAQLEKSRLLSDRFSAERPKGSFSTLEIQRTEQGDSAMYLCASSRDRTNYGYTFGSGTRLTVV.

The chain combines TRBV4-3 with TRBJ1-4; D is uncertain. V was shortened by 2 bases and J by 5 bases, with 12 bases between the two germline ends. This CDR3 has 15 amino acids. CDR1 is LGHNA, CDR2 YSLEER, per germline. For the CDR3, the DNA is TGCGCCAGCAGCCAACCGGGAATCCCAAATGAAAAACTGTTTTTT. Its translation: CASSQPGIPNEKLFF.

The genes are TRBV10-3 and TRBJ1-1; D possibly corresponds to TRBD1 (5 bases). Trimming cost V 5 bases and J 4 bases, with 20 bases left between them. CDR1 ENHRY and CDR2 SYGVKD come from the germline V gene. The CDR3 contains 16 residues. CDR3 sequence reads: CAISNFGQGRGTEAFF. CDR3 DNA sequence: TGTGCCATCAGTAATTTCGGGCAAGGTAGGGGCACTGAAGCTTTCTTT.

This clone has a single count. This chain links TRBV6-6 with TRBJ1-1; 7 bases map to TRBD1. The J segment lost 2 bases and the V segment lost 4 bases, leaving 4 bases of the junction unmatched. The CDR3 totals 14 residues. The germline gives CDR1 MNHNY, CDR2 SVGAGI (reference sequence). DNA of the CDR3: TGTGCCAGCAGTTCAGGGGGTGGTAACACTGAAGCTTTCTTT. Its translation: CASSSGGGNTEAFF.

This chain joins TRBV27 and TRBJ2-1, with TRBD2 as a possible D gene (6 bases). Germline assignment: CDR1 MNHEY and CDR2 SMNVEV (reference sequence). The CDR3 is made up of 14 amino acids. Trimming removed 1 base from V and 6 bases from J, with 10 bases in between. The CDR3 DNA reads TGTGCCAGCAGTTTATGGAGGGTTGGCAATGAGCAGTTCTTC. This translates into CASSLWRVGNEQFF.

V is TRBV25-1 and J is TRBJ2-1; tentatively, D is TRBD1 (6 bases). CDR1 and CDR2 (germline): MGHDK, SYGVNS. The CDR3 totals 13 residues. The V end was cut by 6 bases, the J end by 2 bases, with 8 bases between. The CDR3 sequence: CASSQGTYNEQFF. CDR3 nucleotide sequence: TGTGCCAGCAGCCAGGGGACCTACAATGAGCAGTTCTTC.

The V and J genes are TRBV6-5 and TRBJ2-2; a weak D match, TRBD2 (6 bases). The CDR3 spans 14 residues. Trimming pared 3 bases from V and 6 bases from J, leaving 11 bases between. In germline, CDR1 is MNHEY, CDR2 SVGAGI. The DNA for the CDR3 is TGTGCCAGCAGTTATACTAGGGAGGCCGGGGAGCTGTTTTTT. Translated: CASSYTREAGELFF.

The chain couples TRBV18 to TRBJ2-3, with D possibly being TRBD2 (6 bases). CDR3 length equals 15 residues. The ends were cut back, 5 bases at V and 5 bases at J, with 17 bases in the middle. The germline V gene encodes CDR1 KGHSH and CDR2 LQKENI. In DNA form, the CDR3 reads TGTGCCAGCTCAAAGGAAGCGGGCTGGGGAGATACGCAGTATTTT. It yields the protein CASSKEAGWGDTQYF.